This T cell receptor (beta chain) comes out of a study of OX40 agonist ivuxolimab in advanced cancers. Looking at the study overall: Allowance was made for prior anti-PD-1, anti-PD-L1 or anti-CTLA-4 therapy, and roughly 40% had some.

The table came from immunoSEQ multiplex PCR; TCRdb's copy has only in-frame clones and leaves some out. Among 35,000 or so clones listed, around 80% were seen once. Note on this clone: The antigen is unknown. The same CDR3 also results from other DNA sequences found in this sample.

Study-level results: More expanded clones were seen, on average, in CD8+ T cells than in CD4+.

V was pared by 5 bases and J by 4 bases, with 5 bases of the junction left unmatched. The CDR3 runs to 14 residues. Germline CDR1 reads SGHTA; CDR2 reads FQGNSA. The sequence derives from an adult with an advanced solid tumor such as melanoma, head and neck, liver or kidney cancer. The V and J genes are TRBV7-2 and TRBJ2-7, with 10 bases matching TRBD2. The material was CD4+ or CD8+ T cells sorted from blood, obtained in a trial of the OX40 agonist ivuxolimab. The CDR3: CASSPSGSPYEQYF. The CDR3 nucleotides read TGTGCCAGCAGCCCTAGCGGGAGTCCTTACGAGCAGTACTTC.